Listed here is a single T cell receptor beta chain. The antigen this receptor binds is unknown. No much larger clonotype is one base removed from it; base qualities were not supplied. To identify antigen-specific CD4+ T cell clonotypes by their expansion, the ViraFEST assay first stimulated PBMC with viral peptide pools and then applied TCR sequencing. After approximately 11 days of culture, CD4+ T cells were isolated with the EasySep CD4+ T cell isolation kit. Convalescent patients had PCR-confirmed SARS-CoV-2 infection between March and December 2020, before Alpha, Beta and Delta variants emerged in the United States. Over 1.5 million PBMC per well were cultured with approximately 10 ug/ml peptides in IMDM containing around 5.3% human AB serum, approximately 10 IU/ml IL-2 and gentamicin. On days 3 and 7, half of the culture medium was replaced with fresh IL-2-containing medium. Unless noted otherwise, every peptide stimulation condition was cultured in triplicate wells. PBMC were separated from whole blood using Ficoll-Paque Plus gradient centrifugation and were then either cryopreserved at -140C or used fresh. Overlapping peptide pools spanned the spike proteins of SARS-CoV-2 and the common cold coronaviruses HCoV-NL63, HCoV-OC43 and HCoV-229E. The QIAamp micro DNA kit was used to extract genomic DNA from the cultured CD4+ T cells.

The library came from the immunoSEQ multiplex PCR assay. TCR beta CDR3 sequencing was performed on DNA from the cultured, isolated CD4+ T cells. In the authors' own workflow: Non-productive TCR sequences were removed and reads were trimmed to the CDR3 region, keeping CDR3s of at least 7 amino acids. Antigen-specific clonotypes were identified with the MANAFEST web app by comparing expansion in peptide wells against reference cultures. To be called positive, a clone needed expansion at FDR<0.05 compared with the reference and with all other wells, an odds ratio greater than 5, and a frequency greater than 0.1% in two replicate wells. A clonotype was called cross-reactive if it was significantly expanded both in SARS-CoV-2 spike wells and in at least one common cold coronavirus spike condition. Using the stringdist R package, CDR3 similarity was measured by Levenshtein distance, and unrooted trees were constructed with ape in R 3.6.1. What TCRdb holds here is the immuneACCESS table cut down to in-frame rearrangements. Part of the clones is not present; checked against another copy, under half of the missing clones reflect an unresolved V gene, and the others are unexplained. The V and J calls and clone size come from that table; D and trimming were worked out from the DNA. Recorded for this sample are around 24,000 clones; 60% to 80% of them occurred a single time. The leading ten clones occupy approximately 16% of the sample.

From the cysteine through the phenylalanine, the CDR3 covers 16 amino acids. Left in the record is the CDR3 DNA by itself, 48 bases read in frame from the first base. Relative to germline, V is missing 3 bases and J is missing 0 bases, with 6 bases of the junction outside any gene match. Per the germline V gene, LGHNA is the CDR1 and YNFKEQ is the CDR2. This sample stems from a study of vaccination effects on CD4 cells after COVID-19 (dated 2022 in TCRdb). Regarding the research as a whole: Participants received two doses of either the BNT162b2 or the mRNA-1273 mRNA SARS-CoV-2 vaccine. Pre-vaccine samples were drawn from two convalescent patients 16 days and one week before the first dose, at 142 and 148 days after COVID-19 diagnosis. In both COVID-19 convalescent patients and infection-naive vaccine recipients, the study compared SARS-CoV-2 spike-specific CD4+ TCR repertoires from before mRNA vaccination with those from after it. A total of 10 COVID-19 convalescent patients and a handful of SARS-CoV-2-naive healthy vaccine recipients were included in the full study. Cultures from other donors in the study were sequenced using the Oncomine TCR Beta short-read assay on an Illumina iSeq 100.

What the authors observed across the whole study: The study was limited by a small number of convalescent patients and lacked early post-infection timepoints. Both infection-induced and vaccine-induced clones contracted markedly at late post-vaccination timepoints, which is consistent with waning T cell responses. For convalescent patients, new clones induced by the vaccine made up most of the post-vaccine spike-reactive repertoire, and these new clones were largely distinct from the clones induced by infection.

The sequences come from CD4+ T cells from PBMCs cultured with SARS-CoV-2 spike peptides, collected before COVID-19 vaccination. This specimen's cell subset or site label, interpreted: SARS-CoV-2 spike overlapping peptide pool stimulation. This receptor chain uses TRBV4-2 and TRBJ2-7, with 9 middle bases fitting TRBD1. This sequence originates from a human donor who had a prior SARS-CoV-2 infection. The nucleotide sequence is given as TGTGCCAGCAGCCAGCTAACAGGGGGCGGCTCCTACGAGCAGTACTTC. This yields the protein CASSQLTGGGSYEQYF.